The sequence of this TCR beta chain was determined in a study of T cell responses to AZD1222 COVID-19 vaccine. Sequenced by immunoSEQ multiplex PCR; TCRdb stores in-frame clones only, minus some. The data show approximately 70,000 clones, with roughly four fifths seen just once and under 6% held by the top ten. The CDR3 has 14 residues. Trimming cost V 2 bases and J 5 bases, with 12 bases left between them. Germline V gene sequence: CDR1 LNHDA, CDR2 SQIVND (reference sequence). This chain connects TRBV19 to TRBJ1-1; D might be TRBD1 (6 bases). The sequence derives from an adult in good health. Sequenced material: peripheral blood, taken on day 0 of AZD1222 vaccination. CDR3 in DNA: TGTGCCAGTAGTATAATGGGGGCGTATACTGAAGCTTTCTTT. The encoded protein is CASSIMGAYTEAFF.